This T cell receptor (beta chain) came from a study of blood T cell repertoires in COVID-19. Study-level background: Samples of COVID-19 (acute and convalescent) were obtained from the United States, Italy and Spain.

Authors' methods: Amplification of reference gene primers provided the estimated nucleated cell counts. Method: immunoSEQ multiplex PCR; TCRdb's copy keeps in-frame clones and lacks some. The V and J calls and clone size come from that table; D and trimming were worked out from the DNA. The table records some 270,000 clones, just under 90% of them present only once. The CDR3 totals 16 residues. Germline trimming cut 3 bases from V and 4 bases from J; bases unmatched to any gene: 12. From germline, CDR1 is LGHNA and CDR2 YNFKEQ. This receptor was taken from a woman aged 25-40 years with acute COVID-19. Specimen: PBMCs or T cells enriched from blood (not recorded which). The chain has TRBV4-2 and TRBJ2-7; 7 bases match TRBD1. The CDR3, as DNA: TGTGCCAGCAGCCAGGAAAAGACAGGGTCGGTATACGAGCAGTACTTC. Encoded protein: CASSQEKTGSVYEQYF.